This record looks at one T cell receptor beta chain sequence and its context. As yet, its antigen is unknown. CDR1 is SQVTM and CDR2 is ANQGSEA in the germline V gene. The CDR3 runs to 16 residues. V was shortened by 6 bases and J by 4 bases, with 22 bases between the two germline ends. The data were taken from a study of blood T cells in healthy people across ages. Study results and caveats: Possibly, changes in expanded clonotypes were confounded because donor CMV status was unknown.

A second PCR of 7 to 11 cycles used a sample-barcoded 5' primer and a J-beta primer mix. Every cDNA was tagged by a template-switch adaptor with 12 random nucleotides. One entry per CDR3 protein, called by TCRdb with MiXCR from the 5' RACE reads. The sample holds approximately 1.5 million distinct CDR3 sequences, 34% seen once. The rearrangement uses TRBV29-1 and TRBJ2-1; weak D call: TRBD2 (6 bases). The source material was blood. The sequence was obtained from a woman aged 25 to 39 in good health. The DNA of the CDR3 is TGCAGCGTGATACGGGGGAGCCCCTCTGGTTACAATGAGCAGTTCTTC. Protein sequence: CSVIRGSPSGYNEQFF.